Listed below are T cell receptor beta chains from one sample, sequenced in a study of blood T cell repertoires in COVID-19. Sequencing used immunoSEQ multiplex PCR; TCRdb keeps in-frame clones, though not all of them. There are about 100,000 clones in the sample; about 80% occur only once, and approximately 3.3% lies in the top ten. Sequencing was done on a sample of peripheral blood. All receptors derive from a woman aged 80 or over with active or convalescent COVID-19. The CDR3 runs from the conserved cysteine through the conserved F or W. Each record gives: J gene, V gene, CDR3 protein.

j_gene: TRBJ2-6; v_gene: TRBV5-4; CDR3aa: CASSLAGRESGANVLTF
j_gene: TRBJ2-7; v_gene: TRBV14; CDR3aa: CASNWGGPSYEQYF
j_gene: TRBJ1-2; v_gene: TRBV28; CDR3aa: CASSSTEDREFYGYTF
j_gene: TRBJ1-2; v_gene: TRBV12-3/TRBV12-4; CDR3aa: CASSLQGDYGYTF
j_gene: TRBJ2-7; v_gene: TRBV5-1; CDR3aa: CASSSGQGIYEQYF
j_gene: TRBJ1-6; v_gene: TRBV5-6; CDR3aa: CASSFDRQGVHF
j_gene: TRBJ1-6; v_gene: TRBV7-2; CDR3aa: CASSSRAQGSPLHF
j_gene: TRBJ1-3; v_gene: TRBV28; CDR3aa: CASSLSFRVSGNTIYF
j_gene: TRBJ2-2; v_gene: TRBV5-4; CDR3aa: CASSFDRNTGELFF
j_gene: TRBJ1-3; v_gene: TRBV6-4; CDR3aa: CASSDSRALISGNTIYF
j_gene: TRBJ2-7; v_gene: TRBV28; CDR3aa: CASKADYSYEQYF
j_gene: TRBJ1-2; v_gene: TRBV19; CDR3aa: CASSIEGRGLDYGYTF
j_gene: TRBJ1-1; v_gene: TRBV24-1; CDR3aa: CATSGVGTEAFF
j_gene: TRBJ1-2; v_gene: TRBV28; CDR3aa: CASSSTHTFYGYTF
j_gene: TRBJ1-1; v_gene: TRBV6-6; CDR3aa: CASSGDRRTEAFF
j_gene: TRBJ2-3; v_gene: TRBV7-8; CDR3aa: CASSRTAGGTDTQYF
j_gene: TRBJ1-1; v_gene: TRBV6-4; CDR3aa: CASSDSGHLWNTEAFF
j_gene: TRBJ2-3; v_gene: TRBV3-1/TRBV3-2; CDR3aa: CASSPDRGPDTQYF
j_gene: TRBJ2-3; v_gene: TRBV21-1; CDR3aa: CAVQGGGQGTDTQYF
j_gene: TRBJ1-1; v_gene: TRBV28; CDR3aa: CASSLAASGRDTEAFF
j_gene: TRBJ2-7; v_gene: TRBV10-3; CDR3aa: CAISVAGGSEQYF
j_gene: TRBJ1-1; v_gene: TRBV7-3; CDR3aa: CASSLEGFNTEAFF
j_gene: TRBJ1-2; v_gene: TRBV7-9; CDR3aa: CASSLNRGDYGYTF
j_gene: TRBJ2-1; v_gene: TRBV7-2; CDR3aa: CASSLGEGVKNEQFF
j_gene: TRBJ2-7; v_gene: TRBV27; CDR3aa: CASSSRTGRMVEQYF
j_gene: TRBJ1-6; v_gene: TRBV6-4; CDR3aa: CASSAGQGARSPLHF
j_gene: TRBJ1-5; v_gene: TRBV6-5; CDR3aa: CASSYHKFNQPQHF
j_gene: TRBJ2-5; v_gene: TRBV3-1/TRBV3-2; CDR3aa: CASSSSGGAKETQYF
j_gene: TRBJ2-7; v_gene: TRBV19; CDR3aa: CASRRTGGGFEQYF
j_gene: TRBJ1-5; v_gene: TRBV6-1; CDR3aa: CASSEGAGNQPQHF
j_gene: TRBJ1-1; v_gene: TRBV28; CDR3aa: CASSFARLNTEAFF
j_gene: TRBJ2-3; v_gene: TRBV6-1; CDR3aa: CASREERGGASTDTQYF
j_gene: TRBJ1-1; v_gene: TRBV9; CDR3aa: CASSRDWKGPFSPNTEAFF
j_gene: TRBJ2-5; v_gene: TRBV9; CDR3aa: CASSVEDTRETQYF
j_gene: TRBJ2-1; v_gene: TRBV29-1; CDR3aa: CSAPSGNEQFF
j_gene: TRBJ2-7; v_gene: TRBV9; CDR3aa: CASSWGGTPNYEQYF
j_gene: TRBJ2-2; v_gene: TRBV6-6; CDR3aa: CASSPTGGRNTGELFF
j_gene: TRBJ1-5; v_gene: TRBV7-2; CDR3aa: CASSLRMQGARGNQPQHF